The T cell receptor beta chain described here comes from a study of T cell changes during pregnancy in multiple sclerosis. The count of this clone is one. The method was immunoSEQ multiplex PCR; TCRdb's version includes in-frame clones alone and lacks a portion of them. This table holds 85,000 to 120,000 clones, 85% to 95% found once. The CDR3 consists of 13 residues. Germline CDR1 SGHNT, CDR2 YYREEE (reference sequence). Trimming at V came to 4 bases and at J to 2 bases, leaving 2 bases not matched to a gene. This sequence originates from a female donor with multiple sclerosis, enrolled in a pregnancy study. Source: peripheral blood, taken after pregnancy. V and J are TRBV5-4 and TRBJ1-1, with 7 bases lining up with TRBD1. The CDR3 loop reads CASSRDSNTEAFF. CDR3 coding DNA: TGTGCCAGCAGCCGGGACAGCAACACTGAAGCTTTCTTT. Filled out from reference TRBV5-4 and TRBJ1-1, the complete variable domain reads ETGVTQSPTHLIKTRGQQVTLRCSSQSGHNTVSWYQQALGQGPQFIFQYYREEENGRGNFPPRFSGLQFPNYSSELNVNALELDDSALYLCASSRDSNTEAFFGQGTRLTVV.